The rows below give T cell receptor beta chains drawn from one sample of a study of cytomegalovirus exposure and HLA in healthy donors. Repertoires were generated with immunoSEQ multiplex PCR, while TCRdb's copy carries only in-frame clones and drops some. Here the sample spans some 150,000 clones, roughly 78% being singletons. Sequences were obtained from PBMCs. The receptors here all came from a man between 50 and 59 years old in good health and CMV-seropositive. CDR3s include the opening cysteine and the closing phenylalanine or tryptophan. The D gene is left open where the match is weak. The size entry is marked missing in some rows and otherwise reads once, few, many or a size class.

TRBV10-1	-	-	TRBJ2-3	TGCGCCAGCAGCTATGGAAGAACGGGAGCAGCAGATACGCAGTATTTT	CASSYGRTGAADTQYF
TRBV27	-	-	TRBJ2-7	TGTGCCAGCAGTTTATCGGGCGAATACGAGCAGTACTTC	CASSLSGEYEQYF
TRBV30	-	-	TRBJ1-5	TGTGCCTGGAGTGACCCCGTCGGGACACGCAATCAGCCCCAGCATTTT	CAWSDPVGTRNQPQHF
TRBV28	-	-	TRBJ2-1	TGTGCCAGCACGTCCGAGGGCAATGAGCAGTTCTTC	CASTSEGNEQFF
TRBV19	-	-	TRBJ2-7	TGTGCCAGTGGCCGTAGCGGGACAGTCTCCTACGAGCAGTACTTC	CASGRSGTVSYEQYF
TRBV10-3	TRBD2	once	TRBJ2-5	TGTGCCATCAGTGATGCCGGGACTAACCAAGAGACCCAGTACTTC	CAISDAGTNQETQYF
TRBV2	-	-	TRBJ1-1	TGTGCCAGCACTGAACGAGTGGGGCTTCAAGCTTTCTTT	CASTERVGLQAFF
TRBV6-6	TRBD2	-	TRBJ2-3	TGTGCCAGCAGTTACGAGGCGGGAGGCACAGATACGCAGTATTTT	CASSYEAGGTDTQYF
TRBV28	-	-	TRBJ2-1	TGTGCCAGCAGTTCACCTACCAGAAAGAGGGCCTACAATGAGCAGTTCTTC	CASSSPTRKRAYNEQFF
TRBV28	-	-	TRBJ2-7	TGTGCCAGCACGCCAGGGGGAGGATACGAGCAGTACTTC	CASTPGGGYEQYF
TRBV28	TRBD1	-	TRBJ2-7	TGTGCCAGCAGTGTTAGACAGGGCTACGAGCAGTACTTC	CASSVRQGYEQYF
TRBV19	TRBD1	-	TRBJ2-5	TGTGCCAGTAGTATAGACAGGGGGCGTCGAGAGACCCAGTACTTC	CASSIDRGRRETQYF
TRBV10-3	-	-	TRBJ2-7	TGTGCCACCACGGGTACCGGCTACGAGCAGTACTTC	CATTGTGYEQYF
TRBV28	TRBD2	few	TRBJ2-7	TGTGCCAGCAAGGCAGCGGGAGGACTATACGAGCAGTACTTC	CASKAAGGLYEQYF
TRBV19	-	once	TRBJ2-7	TGTGCCAGTAGTAGCGGGCCGAGCTCCTACGAGCAGTACTTC	CASSSGPSSYEQYF
TRBV5-8	TRBD2	-	TRBJ2-1	TGTGCCAGCAGCGCGGGACTAGCGGAACCTATGGGGACTTACAATGAGCAGTTCTTC	CASSAGLAEPMGTYNEQFF
TRBV6-4	TRBD1	-	TRBJ2-1	TGTGCCAGCAGCGTCGGGACAGGGGGCCACAATGAGCAGTTCTTC	CASSVGTGGHNEQFF